The source of this T cell receptor (beta chain) is a study of spatial heterogeneity in lung cancer. Whole-study context: Sequencing consistently turned up more beta-chain sequences than alpha-chain sequences. For tumor regions, TCR transcript counts showed a strong correlation with a T cell module score derived from matched bulk RNA-seq. Study conclusions and caveats: Mutation tallies in tumors tracked expanded intratumoral alpha and beta TCR counts.

TCRdb recomputed calls from the 5' RACE reads with MiXCR, one row per CDR3 protein. The table lists 10,000 or so distinct CDR3 sequences, 5% to 6.5% of them singletons. Noted time point: sample taken at primary tumor resection. Per the germline V gene, CDR1 is MNHEY and CDR2 is SMNVEV (reference sequence). Trimming took 1 base from V and 1 from J, leaving 10 bases between them. This CDR3 spans 15 amino acids. A remark on this clonotype: Its antigen remains unidentified.

This TCR derives from a female donor with early-stage non-small cell lung cancer. The V call is TRBV27, the J call TRBJ1-1; D ambiguous. This specimen consisted of lung tumor tissue, obtained at surgery. CDR3 sequence (DNA): TGTGCCAGCAGTTTATATGTGGATACGAACACTGAAGCTTTCTTT. It is translated as CASSLYVDTNTEAFF.